The 15 T cell receptor beta chains below all came from one sample that was sequenced in a study of T cells after posttransplantation cyclophosphamide. Here immunoSEQ multiplex PCR was the method, and the copy in TCRdb shows in-frame clones only, minus some. The sample has tens of thousands of clones, roughly 90% seen once. Control samples came 1 year after myeloablative marrow transplants with methotrexate plus calcineurin inhibitor. Here the sequenced sample was PBMCs, taken after an allogeneic stem cell transplant with a calcineurin inhibitor and methotrexate. The receptors shown here come from a female patient aged 50 to 65 who received an allogeneic stem cell transplant from an unrelated donor, was CMV-positive, and had chronic GVHD only. A subset of T cells may come from the graft donor.

The rearrangement joins TRBV5-1 to TRBJ2-1; TRBD2 matches at 9 bases. This CDR3 has 15 residues. Germline V lookup: CDR1 SGHRS, CDR2 YFSETQ. J was trimmed by 9 bases and V by 3 bases; bases with no gene match: 10. The CDR3 nucleotides are TGCGCCAGCAGCTGGCTCCTAGCGGGAAAACGTGAGCAGTTCTTC. It is translated as CASSWLLAGKREQFF.

The chain employs TRBV5-4 and TRBJ1-1; no clear D gene. The CDR3 is 14 amino acids. V was pared by 4 bases and J by 0 bases, with 10 bases between. Germline CDR1 and CDR2: SGHNT and YYREEE (reference sequence). DNA of the CDR3: TGTGCCAGCAGCGCCGGACTCCTGAACACTGAAGCTTTCTTT. Translating gives CASSAGLLNTEAFF.

This clone was observed a handful of times. The V and J genes are TRBV7-3 and TRBJ1-2, with a weak D call TRBD1 (5 bases). The V end was cut by 5 bases, the J end by 4 bases, with 11 bases between. The CDR3 has 13 amino acids. Germline-derived CDR1 and CDR2 are SGHTA and FQGTGA. In DNA form, the CDR3 reads TGTGCCAGCAGCGCCGGACACTCCTATGGCTACACCTTC. This sequence encodes CASSAGHSYGYTF.

CDR3: CASKHRDRGNTEAFF. CDR3 in DNA: TGTGCCAGCAAACACCGGGACAGGGGGAACACTGAAGCTTTCTTT. The rearrangement uses TRBV6-5 and TRBJ1-1; the match to TRBD1 covers 10 bases. Trimming took 7 bases from V and 1 from J; bases not matched to a gene: 6. Per the germline V gene, CDR1 is MNHEY and CDR2 is SVGAGI. The CDR3 is 15 amino acids.

This clone was recorded a few times. J is TRBJ2-7 and V is TRBV19; the D gene is possibly TRBD2 (5 bases). The CDR3 has 15 residues. Trimming took off 3 bases at V and 0 bases at J, with 12 bases between the two ends. Germline-derived CDR1 and CDR2 are LNHDA and SQIVND (reference sequence). DNA of the CDR3: TGTGCCAGTAGTATCGGGAACGGGGTCTCCTACGAGCAGTACTTC. Translating it yields CASSIGNGVSYEQYF. Filled out from reference TRBV19 and TRBJ2-7, the complete variable domain reads DGGITQSPKYLFRKEGQNVTLSCEQNLNHDAMYWYRQDPGQGLRLIYYSQIVNDFQKGDIAEGYSVSREKKESFPLTVTSAQKNPTAFYLCASSIGNGVSYEQYFGPGTRLTVT.

The chain recombines TRBV29-1 with TRBJ1-1, with D perhaps matching TRBD1 (6 bases). Germline V gene data show CDR1 as SQVTM and CDR2 as ANQGSEA. This CDR3 has 14 amino acids. V lost 4 bases and J lost 0, with 12 bases in between. CDR3 sequence reads: CSVARGAVNTEAFF. The CDR3 coding sequence is TGCAGCGTTGCCCGGGGGGCGGTGAACACTGAAGCTTTCTTT. The whole variable domain, remainder taken from reference TRBV29-1 and TRBJ1-1, is SAVISQKPSRDICQRGTSLTIQCQVDSQVTMMFWYRQQPGQSLTLIATANQGSEATYESGFVIDKFPISRPNLTFSTLTVSNMSPEDSSIYLCSVARGAVNTEAFFGQGTRLTVV.

The chain uses TRBV6-1 and TRBJ2-5, with 7 nucleotides matching TRBD2. The germline V gene encodes CDR1 MNHNS and CDR2 SASEGT. V dropped 2 bases and J dropped 4; count of bases not matched to a gene: 7. This CDR3 has 15 amino acids. The CDR3 protein is CASSESPGRSETQYF. CDR3 nucleotides: TGTGCCAGCAGTGAATCCCCCGGGAGGTCAGAGACCCAGTACTTC.

This chain joins TRBV30 and TRBJ2-5, with 8 bases that match TRBD2. The J call may be in error: the DNA end matches TRBJ2-7 better. This CDR3 has 13 amino acids. Germline V gene lookup returns CDR1 GTSNPN and CDR2 SVGIG (reference sequence). CDR3 in amino acids: CAWSYSGNVEQYF. In nucleotides, the CDR3 is TGTGCCTGGAGCTATAGCGGGAATGTCGAGCAGTACTTC.

The V call is TRBV28, the J call TRBJ2-5; TRBD2 aligns across 8 bases. Germline assignment: CDR1 MDHEN and CDR2 SYDVKM. The trim removed 1 base at V and 6 bases at J, leaving 13 bases unmatched. This CDR3 is 17 amino acids long. The CDR3 spells CASSLLFISGNGKTQYF. The DNA for the CDR3 is TGTGCCAGCAGTTTATTGTTTATTAGCGGGAACGGGAAGACCCAGTACTTC. The full variable domain, with the rest looked up from reference TRBV28 and TRBJ2-5, is DVKVTQSSRYLVKRTGEKVFLECVQDMDHENMFWYRQDPGLGLRLIYFSYDVKMKEKGDIPEGYSVSREKKERFSLILESASTNQTSMYLCASSLLFISGNGKTQYFGPGTRLLVL.

This clone was seen once. The CDR3 nucleotides read TGTGCCAGCGTACTAGCGGGAGGTTCCCAAGAGACCCAGTACTTC. Protein: CASVLAGGSQETQYF. The chain carries TRBV2 and TRBJ2-5; the match to TRBD2 covers 12 bases. In germline, CDR1 is SNHLY, CDR2 FYNNEI. With 8 bases clipped from V and 1 base from J, the junction kept 5 bases outside the gene matches. The CDR3 extends over 15 amino acids.

The chain is built from TRBV11-3 and TRBJ2-1; D is possibly TRBD1 (6 bases). The CDR3 length is 15 residues. CDR1 and CDR2 (germline): SGHNT, YENEEA. V dropped 4 bases and J dropped 9 bases, with 19 bases sitting between them. For the CDR3, the DNA is TGTGCCAGCAGCTCAAGACAGGATCTTGTAGCTGAGCAGTTCTTC. As protein: CASSSRQDLVAEQFF. The complete variable domain, with remaining parts taken from reference TRBV11-3 and TRBJ2-1, reads EAGVVQSPRYKIIEKKQPVAFWCNPISGHNTLYWYLQNLGQGPELLIRYENEEAVDDSQLPKDRFSAERLKGVDSTLKIQPAELGDSAVYLCASSSRQDLVAEQFFGPGTRLTVL.

This chain links TRBV28 with TRBJ1-1, with 7 bases lining up with TRBD1. The germline CDR1 and CDR2 sequences are MDHEN and SYDVKM. There are 16 residues in the CDR3. The V segment lost 5 bases and the J segment 2 bases; nucleotides outside the gene matches: 11. The CDR3: CASSPSPGTANTEAFF. The DNA of the CDR3 is TGTGCCAGCAGTCCCTCCCCCGGGACAGCCAACACTGAAGCTTTCTTT.

The gene calls are TRBV18 and TRBJ2-7; tentative D call: TRBD2 (5 bases). Germline values: CDR1 KGHSH, CDR2 LQKENI. With 0 bases removed from V and 2 bases from J, the gap between germline ends came to 14 bases. This CDR3 region has 16 residues. CDR3 loop: CASSPPGEGRTYEQYF. The DNA of the CDR3 is TGTGCCAGCTCACCACCGGGTGAGGGAAGAACCTACGAGCAGTACTTC.

The rearrangement uses TRBV27 and TRBJ2-5, with D tentatively TRBD1 (6 bases). The J call may be wrong; the DNA end is better matched by TRBJ2-7. The CDR3 is 15 amino acids. CDR1 MNHEY and CDR2 SMNVEV come from the germline V gene (reference sequence). CDR3 loop: CASSPLRPGAYEQYF. The CDR3 DNA reads as TGTGCCAGCAGTCCCCTCAGACCAGGGGCCTACGAGCAGTACTTC.

In its sample, this clone was seen a few times. The chain links TRBV30 to TRBJ2-7; maybe TRBD1 (6 bases). V was shortened by 3 bases and J by 3 bases, with 9 bases between the two germline ends. CDR3 length: 12 residues. CDR1 GTSNPN and CDR2 SVGIG come from the germline V gene (reference sequence). The CDR3 DNA reads TGTGCCTGGAGCGGACAGCACTACGAGCAGTACTTC. Its protein is CAWSGQHYEQYF.